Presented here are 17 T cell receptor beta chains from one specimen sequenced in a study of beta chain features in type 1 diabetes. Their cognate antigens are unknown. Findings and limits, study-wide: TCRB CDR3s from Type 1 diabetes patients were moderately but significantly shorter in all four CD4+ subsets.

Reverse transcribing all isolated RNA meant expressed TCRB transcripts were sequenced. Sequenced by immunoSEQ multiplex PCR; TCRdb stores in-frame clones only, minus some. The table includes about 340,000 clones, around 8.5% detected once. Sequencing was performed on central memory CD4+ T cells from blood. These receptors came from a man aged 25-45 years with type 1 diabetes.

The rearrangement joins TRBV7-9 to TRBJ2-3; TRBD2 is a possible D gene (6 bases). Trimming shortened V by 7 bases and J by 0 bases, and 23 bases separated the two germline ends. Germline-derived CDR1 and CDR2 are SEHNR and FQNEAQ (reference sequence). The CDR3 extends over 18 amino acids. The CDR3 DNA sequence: TGTGCCAGCACCAAGTCCGACGGGGGTACATCTAGCACAGATACGCAGTATTTT. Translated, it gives CASTKSDGGTSSTDTQYF.

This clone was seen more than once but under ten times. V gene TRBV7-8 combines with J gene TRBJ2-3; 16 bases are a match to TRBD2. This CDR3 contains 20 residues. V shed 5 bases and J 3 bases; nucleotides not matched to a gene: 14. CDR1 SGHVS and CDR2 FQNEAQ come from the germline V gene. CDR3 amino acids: CASSPGTSGGARRGTDTQYF. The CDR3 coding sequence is TGTGCCAGCAGCCCCGGGACTAGCGGGGGGGCGAGGAGAGGAACAGATACGCAGTATTTT.

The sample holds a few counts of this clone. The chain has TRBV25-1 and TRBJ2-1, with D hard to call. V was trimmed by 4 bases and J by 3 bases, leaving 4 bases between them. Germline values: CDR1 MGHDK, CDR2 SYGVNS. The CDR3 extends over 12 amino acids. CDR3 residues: CASSGSYNEQFF. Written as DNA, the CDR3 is TGTGCCAGCAGTGGCAGCTACAATGAGCAGTTCTTC.

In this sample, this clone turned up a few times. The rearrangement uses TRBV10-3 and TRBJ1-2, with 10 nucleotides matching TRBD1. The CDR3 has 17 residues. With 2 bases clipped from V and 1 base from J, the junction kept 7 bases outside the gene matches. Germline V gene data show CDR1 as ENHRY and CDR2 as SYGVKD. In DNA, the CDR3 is TGTGCCATCAGTGAGGCGGGACAGGGGACTTATAACTATGGCTACACCTTC. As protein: CAISEAGQGTYNYGYTF.

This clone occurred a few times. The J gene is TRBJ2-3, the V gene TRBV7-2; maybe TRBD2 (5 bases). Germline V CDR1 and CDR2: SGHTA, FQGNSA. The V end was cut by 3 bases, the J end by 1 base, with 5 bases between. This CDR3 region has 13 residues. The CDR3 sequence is CASSFGGTDTQYF. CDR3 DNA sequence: TGTGCCAGCAGCTTCGGGGGCACAGATACGCAGTATTTT.

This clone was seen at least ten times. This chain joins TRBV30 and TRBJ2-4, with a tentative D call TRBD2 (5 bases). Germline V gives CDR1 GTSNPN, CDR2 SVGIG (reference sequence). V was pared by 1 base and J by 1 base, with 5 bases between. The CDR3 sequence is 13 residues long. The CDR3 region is CAWSAGAKNIQYF. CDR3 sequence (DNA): TGTGCCTGGAGTGCGGGGGCCAAAAACATTCAGTACTTC.

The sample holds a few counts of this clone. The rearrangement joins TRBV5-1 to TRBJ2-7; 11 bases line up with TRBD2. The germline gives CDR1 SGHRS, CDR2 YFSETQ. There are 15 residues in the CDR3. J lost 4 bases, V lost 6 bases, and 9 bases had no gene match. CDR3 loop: CASTLSTSGGYEQYF. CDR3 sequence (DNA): TGCGCCAGCACCCTAAGCACTAGCGGGGGTTACGAGCAGTACTTC.

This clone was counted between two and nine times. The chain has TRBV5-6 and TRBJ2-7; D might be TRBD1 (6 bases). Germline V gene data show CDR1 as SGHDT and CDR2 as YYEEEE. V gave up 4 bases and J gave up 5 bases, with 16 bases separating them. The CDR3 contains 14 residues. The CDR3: CASSPFRGSDEQYF. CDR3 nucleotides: TGTGCCAGCAGCCCATTTAGGGGGAGTGACGAGCAGTACTTC.

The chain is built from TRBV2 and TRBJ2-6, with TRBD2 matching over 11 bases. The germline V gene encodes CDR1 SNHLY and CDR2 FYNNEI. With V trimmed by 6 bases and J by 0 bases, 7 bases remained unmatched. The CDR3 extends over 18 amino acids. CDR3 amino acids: CASSRLAGSFSGANVLTF. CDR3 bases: TGTGCCAGCAGCCGACTAGCGGGGTCTTTCTCTGGGGCCAACGTCCTGACTTTC.

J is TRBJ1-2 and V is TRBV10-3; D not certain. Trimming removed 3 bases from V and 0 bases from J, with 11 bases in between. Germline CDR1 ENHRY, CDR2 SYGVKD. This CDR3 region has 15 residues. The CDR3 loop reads CAISDSHNSNYGYTF. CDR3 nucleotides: TGTGCCATCAGTGATAGTCACAACTCTAACTATGGCTACACCTTC.

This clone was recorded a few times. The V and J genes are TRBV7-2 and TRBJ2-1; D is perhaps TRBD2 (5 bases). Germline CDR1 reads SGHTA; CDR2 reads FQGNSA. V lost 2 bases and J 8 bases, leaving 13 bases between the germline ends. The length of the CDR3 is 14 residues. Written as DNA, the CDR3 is TGTGCCAGCAGCTTAAACCCACTAGTGGATGAGCAGTTCTTC. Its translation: CASSLNPLVDEQFF. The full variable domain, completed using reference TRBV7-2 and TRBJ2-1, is GAGVSQSPSNKVTEKGKDVELRCDPISGHTALYWYRQSLGQGLEFLIYFQGNSAPDKSGLPSDRFSAERTGGSVSTLTIQRTQQEDSAVYLCASSLNPLVDEQFFGPGTRLTVL.

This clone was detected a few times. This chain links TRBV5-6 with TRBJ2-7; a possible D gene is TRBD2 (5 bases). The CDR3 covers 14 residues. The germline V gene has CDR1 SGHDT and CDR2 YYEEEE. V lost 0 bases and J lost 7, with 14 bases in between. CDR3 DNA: TGTGCCAGCAGCTTGGTTGGAGGCTCGCCGGAGCAGTACTTC. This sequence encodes CASSLVGGSPEQYF. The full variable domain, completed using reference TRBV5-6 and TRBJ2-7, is DAGVTQSPTHLIKTRGQQVTLRCSPKSGHDTVSWYQQALGQGPQFIFQYYEEEERQRGNFPDRFSGHQFPNYSSELNVNALLLGDSALYLCASSLVGGSPEQYFGPGTRLTVT.

The CDR3 DNA follows: TGCGCCAGCAGCCCAGGGGGCGGGGAGCGCTCACCCCTCCACTTT. It is translated as CASSPGGGERSPLHF. This chain joins TRBV4-3 and TRBJ1-6; 8 bases fit TRBD1. V shed 4 bases, J shed 10 bases, and the junction held 9 bases outside the gene matches. CDR1 is LGHNA and CDR2 is YSLEER in the germline V gene. The CDR3 is made up of 15 amino acids.

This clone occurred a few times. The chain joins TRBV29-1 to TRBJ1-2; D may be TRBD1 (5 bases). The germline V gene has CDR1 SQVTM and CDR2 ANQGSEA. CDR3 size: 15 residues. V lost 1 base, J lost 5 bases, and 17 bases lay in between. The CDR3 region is CSVEGSLSRGYGYTF. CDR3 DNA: TGCAGCGTTGAAGGCAGTTTGAGTAGGGGATATGGCTACACCTTC.

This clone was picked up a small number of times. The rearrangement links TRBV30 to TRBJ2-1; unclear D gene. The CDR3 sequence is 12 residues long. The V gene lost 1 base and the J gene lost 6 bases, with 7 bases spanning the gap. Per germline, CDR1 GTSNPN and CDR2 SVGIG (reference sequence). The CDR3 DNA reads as TGTGCCTGGAGTGGACGTAGCAATGAGCAGTTCTTC. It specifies CAWSGRSNEQFF.

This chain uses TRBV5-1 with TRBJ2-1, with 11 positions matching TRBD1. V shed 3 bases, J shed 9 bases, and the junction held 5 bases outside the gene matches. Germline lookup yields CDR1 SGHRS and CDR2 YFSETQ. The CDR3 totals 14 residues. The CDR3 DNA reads TGCGCCAGCAGCTCGGGGACAGGGGGAAGTGAGCAGTTCTTC. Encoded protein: CASSSGTGGSEQFF.

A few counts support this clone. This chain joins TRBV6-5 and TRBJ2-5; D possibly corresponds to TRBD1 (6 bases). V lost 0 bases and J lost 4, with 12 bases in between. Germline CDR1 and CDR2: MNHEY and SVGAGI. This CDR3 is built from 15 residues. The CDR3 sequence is CASSYSPGVTETQYF. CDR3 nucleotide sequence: TGTGCCAGCAGTTACTCCCCAGGGGTTACAGAGACCCAGTACTTC.